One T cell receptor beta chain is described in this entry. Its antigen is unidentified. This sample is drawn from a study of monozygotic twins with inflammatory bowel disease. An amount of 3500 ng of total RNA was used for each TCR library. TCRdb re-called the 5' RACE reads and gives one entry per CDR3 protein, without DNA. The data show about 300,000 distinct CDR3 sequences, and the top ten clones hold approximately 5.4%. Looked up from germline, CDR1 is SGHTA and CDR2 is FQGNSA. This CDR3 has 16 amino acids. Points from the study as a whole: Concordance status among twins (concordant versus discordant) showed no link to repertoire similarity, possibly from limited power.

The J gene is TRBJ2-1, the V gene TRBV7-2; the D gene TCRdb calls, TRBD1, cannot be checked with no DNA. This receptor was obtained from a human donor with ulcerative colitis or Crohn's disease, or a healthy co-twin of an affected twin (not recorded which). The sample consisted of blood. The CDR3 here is CASSLITGTALSGQFF.